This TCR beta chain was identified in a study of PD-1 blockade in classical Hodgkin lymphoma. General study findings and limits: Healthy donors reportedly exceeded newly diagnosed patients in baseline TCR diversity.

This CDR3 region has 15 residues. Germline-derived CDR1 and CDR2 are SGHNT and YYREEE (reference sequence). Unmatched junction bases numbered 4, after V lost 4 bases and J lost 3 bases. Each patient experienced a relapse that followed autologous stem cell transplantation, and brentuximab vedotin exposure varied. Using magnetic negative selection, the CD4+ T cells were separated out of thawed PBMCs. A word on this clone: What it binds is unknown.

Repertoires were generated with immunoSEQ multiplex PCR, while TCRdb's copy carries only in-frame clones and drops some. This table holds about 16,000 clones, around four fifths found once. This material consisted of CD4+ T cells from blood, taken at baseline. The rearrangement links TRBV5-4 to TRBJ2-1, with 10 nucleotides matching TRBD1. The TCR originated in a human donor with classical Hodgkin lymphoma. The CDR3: CASSPDRGLYNEQFF. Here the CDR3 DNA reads TGTGCCAGCAGCCCAGACAGGGGGCTCTACAATGAGCAGTTCTTC.